The T cell receptor (beta chain) described here comes from a study of blood T cell repertoires in COVID-19. The V and J ends lost 10 bases and 5 bases, in that order; junction bases with no gene match: 10. CDR1 is ENHRY, CDR2 SYGVKD, per germline. The CDR3 extends over 14 amino acids. This clone was seen only once. This table comes from immunoSEQ multiplex PCR, and its TCRdb copy is limited to in-frame clones, with some not included. The profile shows about 240,000 clones, 87% of them singletons. The sequenced sample consisted of PBMCs or T cells enriched from blood (not recorded which). This sequence was found in a woman aged 25 to 39 with acute COVID-19. This chain connects TRBV10-3 to TRBJ2-3; TRBD2 matches at 9 bases. The chain's CDR3 is CATTGGGAVDTQYF. DNA of the CDR3: TGTGCCACCACGGGCGGGGGGGCCGTAGATACGCAGTATTTT.